Following are 10 T cell receptor beta chains from one sample sequenced in a study of STAT5B mutations in CD4+ large granular lymphocyte leukemia. TCRdb keeps only in-frame clones here, not all; method: immunoSEQ multiplex PCR. Altogether 30,000 to 40,000 clones are present, 69% being singletons, with the ten largest covering approximately 2.5%. The sample was CD4+ T cells from blood buffy coats. The receptors originated from a human donor in good health.

This clone was counted only a few times. Other DNA sequences in this sample translate to the same CDR3. This chain joins TRBV2 and TRBJ1-2; D uncertain. The germline V and J ends were trimmed by 3 bases and 3 bases, with 8 bases remaining between them. The length of the CDR3 is 13 residues. Germline CDR1 reads SNHLY; CDR2 reads FYNNEI. Written as DNA, the CDR3 is TGTGCCAGCAGTGACAGGTCCTACTATGGCTACACCTTC. This encodes CASSDRSYYGYTF.

The chain is built from TRBV4-2 and TRBJ2-5; D call uncertain. The end of the DNA is better explained by TRBJ2-7, so the J call may be wrong. This CDR3 has 14 amino acids. Germline V gives CDR1 LGHNA, CDR2 YNFKEQ. The CDR3 protein is CASSQDRVSYEQYF. In DNA, the CDR3 is TGTGCCAGCAGCCAAGATCGGGTTTCCTACGAGCAGTACTTC.

This sequence joins TRBV9 and TRBJ1-2, with 7 bases lining up with TRBD1. Germline values: CDR1 SGDLS, CDR2 YYNGEE. This CDR3 is built from 15 residues. V gave up 0 bases and J gave up 4 bases; unmatched junction bases: 6. The CDR3 protein is CASSVGQGRGYGYTF. CDR3 nucleotides: TGTGCCAGCAGCGTAGGACAGGGTCGGGGCTATGGCTACACCTTC. Using reference TRBV9 and TRBJ1-2 for the parts outside the CDR3, the full variable domain is DSGVTQTPKHLITATGQRVTLRCSPRSGDLSVYWYQQSLDQGLQFLIQYYNGEERAKGNILERFSAQQFPDLHSELNLSSLELGDSALYFCASSVGQGRGYGYTFGSGTRLTVV.

The chain carries TRBV11-2 and TRBJ2-5, with D possibly TRBD2 on 7 matching bases. CDR3 length equals 14 residues. From germline, CDR1 is SGHAT and CDR2 FQNNGV. V shed 5 bases and J shed 5 bases, with 15 bases lying between them. CDR3 in DNA: TGTGCCAGCAGCCCGGGGGGCACAGCGGAGACCCAGTACTTC. This translates into CASSPGGTAETQYF.

J is TRBJ2-2 and V is TRBV7-6; TRBD1 is a possible D gene (6 bases). Germline CDR1 is SGHVS and CDR2 is FNYEAQ. Trimming left V 4 bases short and J 6 bases short, with 15 bases between. The CDR3 consists of 15 residues. The CDR3 DNA reads TGTGCCAGCAGCTCGCGAGACAGGTTTGCCGGGGAGCTGTTTTTT. It specifies CASSSRDRFAGELFF.

This chain links TRBV30 with TRBJ1-5; D is unresolved. The germline V gene encodes CDR1 GTSNPN and CDR2 SVGIG (reference sequence). This CDR3 is 14 amino acids long. The V end lost 5 bases, the J end lost 6 bases, and 17 bases lay between the germline ends. The CDR3 region is CAWALYGRGQPQHF. In DNA, the CDR3 is TGTGCCTGGGCCCTATACGGGCGCGGTCAGCCCCAGCATTTT.

The chain employs TRBV6-5 and TRBJ2-7; D unresolved. The V gene's germline CDR1 is MNHEY and CDR2 SVGAGI. V was trimmed by 9 bases and J by 1 base, leaving 4 bases between them. This CDR3 has 10 amino acids. Written as DNA, the CDR3 is TGTGCCAGGACATCCTACGAGCAGTACTTC. Amino acid sequence: CARTSYEQYF.

The chain joins TRBV7-2 to TRBJ2-3, with D perhaps TRBD2 (6 bases). Germline V gene data show CDR1 as SGHTA and CDR2 as FQGNSA. Between the trimmed V and J ends, which lost 4 bases and 0 bases, there was a span of 14 bases. The CDR3 is made up of 16 amino acids. Here the CDR3 DNA reads TGTGCCAGCAGCTCGCTTGGGGGGACCAGCACAGATACGCAGTATTTT. Translating it yields CASSSLGGTSTDTQYF.

The chain is built from TRBV6-5 and TRBJ2-7; TRBD1 matches at 7 bases. The CDR3 length is 14 residues. Germline V gene data show CDR1 as MNHEY and CDR2 as SVGAGI. V lost 2 bases, J lost 2 bases, and 3 bases stayed unmatched. In DNA form, the CDR3 reads TGTGCCAGCAGTTACGTACAGGGGCCCTACGAGCAGTACTTC. Protein: CASSYVQGPYEQYF.

The V call is TRBV28, the J call TRBJ2-1, with 11 nucleotides matching TRBD1. The germline V gene has CDR1 MDHEN and CDR2 SYDVKM. The CDR3 consists of 16 residues. Unmatched junction bases numbered 3, after V lost 2 bases and J lost 3 bases. CDR3 in amino acids: CASSLGGQGGYNEQFF. DNA of the CDR3: TGTGCCAGCAGTTTAGGGGGACAGGGGGGCTACAATGAGCAGTTCTTC.